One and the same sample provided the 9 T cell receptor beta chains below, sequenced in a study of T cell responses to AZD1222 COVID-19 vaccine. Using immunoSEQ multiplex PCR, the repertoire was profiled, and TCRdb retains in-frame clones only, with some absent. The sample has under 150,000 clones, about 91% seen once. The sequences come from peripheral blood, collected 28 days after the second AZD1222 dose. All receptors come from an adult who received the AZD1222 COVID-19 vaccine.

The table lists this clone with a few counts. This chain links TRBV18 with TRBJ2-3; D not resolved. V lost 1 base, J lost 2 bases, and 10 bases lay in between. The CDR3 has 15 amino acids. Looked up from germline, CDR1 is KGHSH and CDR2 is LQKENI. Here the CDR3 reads CASSPQRDSTDTQYF. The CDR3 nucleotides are TGTGCCAGCTCACCACAAAGGGATTCCACAGATACGCAGTATTTT.

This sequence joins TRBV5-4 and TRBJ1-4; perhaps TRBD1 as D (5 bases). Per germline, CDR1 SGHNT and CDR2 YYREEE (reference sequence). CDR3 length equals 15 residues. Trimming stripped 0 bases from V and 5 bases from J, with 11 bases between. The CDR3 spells CASSLGGGINEKLFF. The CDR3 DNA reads TGTGCCAGCAGCTTGGGTGGGGGTATAAATGAAAAACTGTTTTTT.

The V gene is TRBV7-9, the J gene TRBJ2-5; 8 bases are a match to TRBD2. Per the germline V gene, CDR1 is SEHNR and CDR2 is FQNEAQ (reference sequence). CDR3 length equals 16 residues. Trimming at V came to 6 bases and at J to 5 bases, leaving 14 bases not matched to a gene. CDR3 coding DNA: TGTGCCAGCAGTCGTACTACGGGGGGGCAAGGGGAGACCCAGTACTTC. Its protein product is CASSRTTGGQGETQYF. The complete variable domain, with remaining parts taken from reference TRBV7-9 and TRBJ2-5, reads DTGVSQNPRHKITKRGQNVTFRCDPISEHNRLYWYRQTLGQGPEFLTYFQNEAQLEKSRLLSDRFSAERPKGSFSTLEIQRTEQGDSAMYLCASSRTTGGQGETQYFGPGTRLLVL.

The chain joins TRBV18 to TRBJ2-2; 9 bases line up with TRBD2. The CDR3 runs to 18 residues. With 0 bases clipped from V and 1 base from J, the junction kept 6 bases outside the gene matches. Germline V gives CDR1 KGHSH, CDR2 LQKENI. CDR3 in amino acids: CASSPPSGGGENTGELFF. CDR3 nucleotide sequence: TGTGCCAGCTCACCACCCAGCGGCGGGGGGGAGAACACCGGGGAGCTGTTTTTT.

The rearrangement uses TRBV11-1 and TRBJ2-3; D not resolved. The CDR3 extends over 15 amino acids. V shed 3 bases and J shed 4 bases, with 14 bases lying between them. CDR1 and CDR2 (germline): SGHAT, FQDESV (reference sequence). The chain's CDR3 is CASSFQDALADTQYF. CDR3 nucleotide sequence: TGTGCCAGCAGCTTCCAGGACGCTTTGGCAGATACGCAGTATTTT.

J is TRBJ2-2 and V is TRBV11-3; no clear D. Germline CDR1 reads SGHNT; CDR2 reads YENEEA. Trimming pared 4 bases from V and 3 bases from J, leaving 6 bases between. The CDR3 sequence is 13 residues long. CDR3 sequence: CASSSYDTGELFF. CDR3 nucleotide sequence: TGTGCCAGCAGCTCCTATGACACCGGGGAGCTGTTTTTT. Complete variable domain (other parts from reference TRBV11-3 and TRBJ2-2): EAGVVQSPRYKIIEKKQPVAFWCNPISGHNTLYWYLQNLGQGPELLIRYENEEAVDDSQLPKDRFSAERLKGVDSTLKIQPAELGDSAVYLCASSSYDTGELFFGEGSRLTVL.

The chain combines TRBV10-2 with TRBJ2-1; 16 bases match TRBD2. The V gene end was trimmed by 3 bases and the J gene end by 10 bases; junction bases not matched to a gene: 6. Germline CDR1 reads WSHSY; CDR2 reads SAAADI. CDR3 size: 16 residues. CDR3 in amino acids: CASSETGLAGGPEQFF. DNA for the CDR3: TGCGCCAGCAGTGAAACGGGACTAGCGGGGGGGCCGGAGCAGTTCTTC.

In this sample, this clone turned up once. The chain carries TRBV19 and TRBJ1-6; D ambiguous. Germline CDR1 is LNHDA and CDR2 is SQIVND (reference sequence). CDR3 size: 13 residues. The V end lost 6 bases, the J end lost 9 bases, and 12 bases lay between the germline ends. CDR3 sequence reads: CASRDRPGSPLHF. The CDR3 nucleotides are TGTGCCAGTAGGGACCGTCCGGGTTCACCCCTCCACTTT.

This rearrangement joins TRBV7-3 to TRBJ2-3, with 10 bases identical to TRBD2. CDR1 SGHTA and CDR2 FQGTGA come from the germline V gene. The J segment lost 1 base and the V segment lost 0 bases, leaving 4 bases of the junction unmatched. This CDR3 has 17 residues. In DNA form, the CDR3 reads TGTGCCAGCAGCTTAACAACCGGACTAGCGGGCACAGATACGCAGTATTTT. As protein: CASSLTTGLAGTDTQYF.